Following are 22 T cell receptor beta chains from one sample sequenced in a study of control samples from healthy donors and cancer patients. Method: immunoSEQ multiplex PCR; TCRdb's copy keeps in-frame clones and lacks some. The sample shows roughly 170,000 clones, about 86% of them seen only once. Sequencing was done on a sample of blood. All receptors come from a woman aged 25 to 45 in good health.

The chain carries TRBV6-5 and TRBJ2-1; tentatively, D is TRBD2 (5 bases). Germline loops: CDR1 MNHEY, CDR2 SVGAGI. Deletions cut 6 bases from V and 8 bases from J, with 14 bases between. The CDR3 spans 13 residues. CDR3: CASRGWRSDEQFF. CDR3 DNA: TGTGCCAGCAGAGGTTGGAGGTCTGATGAGCAGTTCTTC.

The CDR3 spells CASSQGGLGNTIYF. The CDR3 bases are TGTGCCAGCAGCCAAGGGGGCTTAGGAAACACCATATATTTT. The J gene is TRBJ1-3, the V gene TRBV3-1 (or the pseudogene TRBV3-2); D might be TRBD1 (5 bases). The CDR3 extends over 14 amino acids. The V gene's germline CDR1 is LGHDT and CDR2 YNNKEL (reference sequence). With 1 base removed from V and 4 bases from J, the gap between germline ends came to 8 bases.

The chain recombines TRBV5-1 with TRBJ1-1; D is unresolved. V was trimmed by 4 bases and J by 0 bases, leaving 13 bases between them. This CDR3 has 15 amino acids. Germline-derived CDR1 and CDR2 are SGHRS and YFSETQ. The chain's CDR3 is CASSPAASLNTEAFF. DNA of the CDR3: TGCGCCAGCAGCCCTGCGGCCTCATTGAACACTGAAGCTTTCTTT.

The gene calls are TRBV7-9 and TRBJ1-3; no reliable D call. The V gene lost 1 base and the J gene lost 0 bases, with 7 bases spanning the gap. Germline V gives CDR1 SEHNR, CDR2 FQNEAQ (reference sequence). The CDR3 runs 15 residues. DNA for the CDR3: TGTGCCAGCAGCTTAGGGAATCCCTCTGGAAACACCATATATTTT. It specifies CASSLGNPSGNTIYF.

A few counts support this clone. The rearrangement links TRBV19 to TRBJ2-7; D is unresolved. Germline V gene sequence: CDR1 LNHDA, CDR2 SQIVND (reference sequence). V dropped 5 bases and J dropped 3 bases, with 5 bases sitting between them. The CDR3 runs 11 residues. The DNA of the CDR3 is TGTGCCAGTAGTTCCCACTACGAGCAGTACTTC. Translated, it gives CASSSHYEQYF.

This rearrangement joins TRBV5-6 to TRBJ1-2; D is ambiguous. The V end was cut by 2 bases, the J end by 10 bases, with 12 bases between. This CDR3 spans 12 amino acids. CDR1 is SGHDT, CDR2 YYEEEE, per germline. The CDR3 nucleotides are TGTGCCAGCAGCTTATACTGGGATGCCTACACCTTC. Translation: CASSLYWDAYTF.

This clone showed up just once. J is TRBJ2-2 and V is TRBV6-2 or TRBV6-3, with 8 bases fitting TRBD2. Germline CDR1 reads MNHEY; CDR2 reads SVGEGT. The CDR3 is 17 residues long. J lost 6 bases, V lost 3 bases, and 12 bases had no gene match. CDR3 DNA: TGTGCCAGCAGTTATATCGGGAGGGCGGGAGAAGCCGGGGAGCTGTTTTTT. This sequence encodes CASSYIGRAGEAGELFF.

V gene TRBV18 combines with J gene TRBJ1-3, with D hard to call. The germline V gene encodes CDR1 KGHSH and CDR2 LQKENI. The V end was cut by 10 bases, the J end by 0 bases, with 16 bases between. The CDR3 is made up of 15 amino acids. CDR3 in DNA: TGTGCCACCACGTCGACGGTAATCTCTGGAAACACCATATATTTT. Encoded protein: CATTSTVISGNTIYF.

This rearrangement joins TRBV5-1 to TRBJ1-1; D not resolved. Germline V gives CDR1 SGHRS, CDR2 YFSETQ. Trimming shortened V by 2 bases and J by 1 base, and 12 bases separated the two germline ends. The CDR3 consists of 15 residues. CDR3 in amino acids: CASSFRADRNTEAFF. CDR3 nucleotide sequence: TGCGCCAGCAGCTTCCGGGCGGACCGGAACACTGAAGCTTTCTTT.

This chain connects TRBV12-3 or TRBV12-4 to TRBJ2-7; no reliable D call. There are 11 residues in the CDR3. Trimming pared 4 bases from V and 7 bases from J, leaving 8 bases between. This CDR3 reads CASSSLGEQYF. In DNA, the CDR3 is TGTGCCAGCAGTTCGCTGGGGGAGCAGTACTTC.

V gene TRBV10-1 combines with J gene TRBJ2-7; D is unclear. The germline V gene encodes CDR1 WNHNN and CDR2 SYGVQD (reference sequence). The V and J ends lost 0 bases and 8 bases respectively, with 20 bases between them. This CDR3 region has 16 residues. The DNA of the CDR3 is TGCGCCAGCAGTGAGTCGACGATTACTTTGGTGCCCAAGCAGTACTTC. Translating gives CASSESTITLVPKQYF.

This rearrangement joins TRBV7-6 to TRBJ2-5; unclear D gene. Trimming took 0 bases from V and 1 from J, leaving 6 bases between them. CDR3 length equals 14 residues. Germline V gene data show CDR1 as SGHVS and CDR2 as FNYEAQ. The CDR3 here is CASSLAPIQETQYF. CDR3 bases: TGTGCCAGCAGCTTAGCTCCCATCCAAGAGACCCAGTACTTC.

The J gene is TRBJ2-1, the V gene TRBV2; the D gene is possibly TRBD2 (6 bases). Germline values: CDR1 SNHLY, CDR2 FYNNEI. V lost 7 bases and J 7 bases, leaving 20 bases between the germline ends. The CDR3 extends over 15 amino acids. CDR3 sequence: CASKVGTGVVNEQFF. As DNA, the CDR3 is TGTGCCAGCAAGGTTGGGACGGGAGTGGTGAATGAGCAGTTCTTC.

V is TRBV15 and J is TRBJ2-7; D unclear. V was shortened by 3 bases and J by 0 bases, with 9 bases between the two germline ends. Germline-derived CDR1 and CDR2 are LNHNV and YYDKDF (reference sequence). This CDR3 region has 14 residues. This chain's CDR3 is CATSRATGSYEQYV. CDR3 coding DNA: TGTGCCACCAGCAGGGCGACTGGCTCCTACGAGCAGTACGTC.

The genes are TRBV7-9 and TRBJ1-1, with a weak D call TRBD1 (5 bases). V was trimmed by 5 bases and J by 3 bases, leaving 10 bases between them. Germline V gene data show CDR1 as SEHNR and CDR2 as FQNEAQ (reference sequence). This CDR3 is 13 amino acids long. As DNA, the CDR3 is TGTGCCAGCAGCCCGGACATTGACACTGAAGCTTTCTTT. Its protein is CASSPDIDTEAFF.

The chain joins TRBV9 to TRBJ1-6; D is unresolved. The CDR3 is made up of 18 amino acids. Per germline, CDR1 SGDLS and CDR2 YYNGEE. Trimming cost V 4 bases and J 7 bases, with 24 bases left between them. This CDR3 is CASSPSGMGFTENSPLHF. The DNA of the CDR3 is TGTGCCAGCAGCCCCTCGGGTATGGGGTTTACCGAAAATTCACCCCTCCACTTT.

V gene TRBV6-5 combines with J gene TRBJ2-2; TRBD1 matches at 7 bases. This CDR3 is 16 amino acids long. V dropped 0 bases and J dropped 3; count of bases not matched to a gene: 4. In germline, CDR1 is MNHEY, CDR2 SVGAGI. CDR3 DNA sequence: TGTGCCAGCAGTTACTCGAGACAGGGTTACACCGGGGAGCTGTTTTTT. Translated: CASSYSRQGYTGELFF.

The J gene is TRBJ1-1, the V gene TRBV19; the D gene is possibly TRBD1 (5 bases). CDR1 and CDR2 from the germline V gene are LNHDA and SQIVND (reference sequence). Trimming stripped 2 bases from V and 0 bases from J, with 13 bases between. The CDR3 has 16 residues. The CDR3 region is CASSIQGALMNTEAFF. The CDR3 nucleotides read TGTGCCAGTAGTATACAGGGAGCGTTAATGAACACTGAAGCTTTCTTT.

The CDR3 is CASSPRTNTEAFF. The CDR3 DNA is TGTGCCAGTAGTCCGCGGACAAACACTGAAGCTTTCTTT. The gene calls are TRBV19 and TRBJ1-1, with a tentative D call TRBD1 (5 bases). Germline-derived CDR1 and CDR2 are LNHDA and SQIVND (reference sequence). Trimming left V 5 bases short and J 2 bases short, with 9 bases between. CDR3 size: 13 residues.

This chain connects TRBV6-5 to TRBJ1-2, with D maybe TRBD1 (5 bases). The CDR3 runs to 15 residues. The V end was cut by 4 bases, the J end by 4 bases, with 16 bases between. The V gene's germline CDR1 is MNHEY and CDR2 SVGAGI. The DNA for the CDR3 is TGTGCCAGCAGTTCCTCTACAGGCATGATCTATGGCTACACCTTC. Amino acids: CASSSSTGMIYGYTF.

The V call is TRBV9, the J call TRBJ2-5; tentatively, D is TRBD1 (5 bases). V lost 0 bases and J lost 4, with 10 bases in between. This CDR3 contains 14 residues. Germline V gene data show CDR1 as SGDLS and CDR2 as YYNGEE. CDR3 sequence reads: CASSVGQRPETQYF. The CDR3 bases are TGTGCCAGCAGCGTAGGACAGCGCCCAGAGACCCAGTACTTC.

The chain joins TRBV27 to TRBJ2-7; 9 bases are shared with TRBD1. Trimming removed 3 bases from V and 2 bases from J; junction bases left unmatched: 8. The CDR3 contains 16 residues. Germline loops: CDR1 MNHEY, CDR2 SMNVEV (reference sequence). CDR3 loop: CASSFSRDRATYEQYF. The DNA for the CDR3 is TGTGCCAGCAGTTTTAGTCGGGACAGGGCTACCTACGAGCAGTACTTC.